The clone carrying this TCR beta chain showed up just once. Its antigen is not known. Profiled with immunoSEQ multiplex PCR; TCRdb holds only in-frame clones, not every one. Of 90,000 to 120,000 clones in the sample, 87% were seen once. These data originate in a study of T cell responses to AZD1222 COVID-19 vaccine. Study-level results: Compared with day 0, the breadth and depth of the Spike-specific TCR repertoire rose significantly after two doses of AZD1222. At baseline, seropositivity was found in only 5 to 7 AZD1222 recipients.

From germline, CDR1 is MNHEY and CDR2 SMNVEV (reference sequence). V lost 1 base to trimming and J lost 1 base, with 10 bases between them. This CDR3 has 15 residues. This TCR was sampled from an adult who received the AZD1222 COVID-19 vaccine. The material sequenced was peripheral blood, taken 28 days after the second AZD1222 dose. V is TRBV27 and J is TRBJ1-1; possibly TRBD1 for D (6 bases). CDR3 amino acids: CASSLLTGKNTEAFF. CDR3 nucleotide sequence: TGTGCCAGCAGTTTATTGACAGGAAAGAACACTGAAGCTTTCTTT.